The T cell receptor (beta chain) under discussion was sequenced for a study of post-analysis software for immune sequencing data (dated by TCRdb to about 2015). Looking at the study overall: The recorded disease courses included relapsing-remitting, secondary progressive and progressive-relapsing multiple sclerosis, and some patients had no subtype annotation. The patient repertoires were compared against more than 10 previously published healthy control repertoires obtained from donors aged about 6 to 28 years. A subset of samples was prepared in parallel using single-end sample barcoding, then pooled and co-amplified after Illumina adapter ligation. Results and caveats for the whole study, not just this receptor: The multiple sclerosis patient group was slightly younger than the control group. Four to six TRBV segments, including TRBV5-6, TRBV5-1 and TRBV20-1, were significantly more frequent in patients than controls. Strong co-clustering of samples prepared in the same batch was shown by direct clustering with F measure, prompting a batch-effect correction. Multiple sclerosis patients had significantly lower normalized Chao1 diversity than controls, a result that suggests substantial peripheral T-cell clonal expansion.

Library preparation employed PCR. Sequencing was carried out with an Illumina HiSeq 2500. Unique molecular identifiers were incorporated into TCR beta cDNA libraries to reduce PCR and sequencing biases. Per 1 to 10 million input T cells, 500,000 or so cDNA molecules were obtained, such that each molecule approximated one T cell. Patient libraries were prepared and sequenced with the same protocol used for the earlier healthy control dataset. Within a given batch, samples were prepared together, multiplexed and sequenced on the same HiSeq lane. Turning to the authors' computational methods: Raw barcoded reads were processed with MIGEC, discarding single-read molecular identifier groups before consensus assembly and CDR3 extraction. VDJtools was used for post-analysis of the clonotype tables, and diversity was normalized by down-sampling every dataset to the size of the smallest sample. In repertoire overlap clustering, CDR3 amino acid sequences, but not nucleotide sequences, were matched to correct batch-related cross-sample contamination. The public reads were quality trimmed at Q25 with fastp and then assembled into clones with MiXCR by TCRdb, keeping productive beta chains. All rows with the same CDR3 protein become a single entry with the most common DNA and genes. V and J calls and clone size were set by TCRdb, not the authors. This sample holds roughly 400,000 distinct CDR3 sequences; roughly 40% were observed only once. The ten largest clonotypes hold approximately 7.7% of the sample.

To demonstrate the VDJtools post-analysis software, TCR beta repertoires were profiled from the peripheral blood of about 14 young patients with multiple sclerosis. The multiple sclerosis patients were children and adolescents between roughly 6 and 17 years of age. Notes on this clonotype: Its antigen remains undetermined. Within one base of it there is no much larger clone, and no base qualities were kept.

CDR1 SEHNR and CDR2 FQNEAQ were looked up in the germline V gene (reference sequence). The CDR3 has 13 amino acids, counting the end cysteine and phenylalanine. Only the CDR3 DNA is retained, 39 bases long and in frame from the first base. The germline ends are 11 bases apart after V is trimmed by 4 bases and J by 5 bases. The receptor's source is a girl under 10 years old with multiple sclerosis. Sequencing was carried out using blood. Recombination joined TRBV7-9 with TRBJ2-5, and perhaps TRBD1 as D gene, on 6 matching bases. The nucleotide sequence is given as TGTGCCAGCAGCTGGACAGTATCGGAGACCCAGTACTTC. Its protein is CASSWTVSETQYF.